Listed here are 19 T cell receptor beta chains from one sample, sequenced in a study of cytomegalovirus exposure and HLA in healthy donors. The PCR was carried out with 60 Vbeta primers and 13 Jbeta primers. Sequenced by immunoSEQ multiplex PCR; TCRdb stores in-frame clones only, minus some. The sample contains more than 200,000 clones, 82% of which appear only once. The sequencing sample was made of PBMCs. The receptor source for this set is a man between 40 and 49 years old in good health and CMV-seropositive.

The rearrangement joins TRBV4-2 to TRBJ2-5, with TRBD2 identical over 8 bases. The end of the DNA fits TRBJ2-7 better, so the J call may be wrong. CDR1 and CDR2 (germline): LGHNA, YNFKEQ. This CDR3 has 18 amino acids. Here the CDR3 DNA reads TGTGCCAGCAGCCAAGACCCCACGGGTAGCGGGAACTCCTACGAGCAGTACTTC. Translating it yields CASSQDPTGSGNSYEQYF.

The genes are TRBV25-1 and TRBJ1-2, with 8 bases fitting TRBD1. The germline gives CDR1 MGHDK, CDR2 SYGVNS. J was trimmed by 6 bases and V by 4 bases; bases with no gene match: 10. The CDR3 runs 15 residues. The chain's CDR3 is CASSAGGQGADGYTF. CDR3 nucleotide sequence: TGTGCCAGCAGTGCCGGGGGGCAGGGGGCGGATGGCTACACCTTC.

The chain carries TRBV5-1 and TRBJ1-6; 7 bases match TRBD1. This CDR3 is 16 amino acids long. CDR1 and CDR2 (germline): SGHRS, YFSETQ. The V segment lost 2 bases and the J segment 6 bases; nucleotides outside the gene matches: 8. The CDR3: CASSFSTQGTNSPLHF. The DNA of the CDR3 is TGCGCCAGCAGCTTCTCGACACAGGGGACTAATTCACCCCTCCACTTT.

V is TRBV7-8 and J is TRBJ1-2; weak D call: TRBD1 (6 bases). V dropped 5 bases and J dropped 7 bases, with 17 bases sitting between them. This CDR3 is 14 amino acids long. CDR1 SGHVS and CDR2 FQNEAQ come from the germline V gene. The CDR3 DNA reads TGTGCCAGCAGCGCCCCCCTAGGGGGATCTGGCTACACCTTC. It translates to CASSAPLGGSGYTF.

This rearrangement joins TRBV6-5 to TRBJ2-3, with 12 bases matching TRBD2. The junction had 4 bases not matched to a gene; V was cut back by 8 bases and J by 4 bases. The germline V gene encodes CDR1 MNHEY and CDR2 SVGAGI. The CDR3 consists of 14 residues. This chain's CDR3 is CASRLAGGPDTQYF. The DNA of the CDR3 is TGTGCCAGCCGGCTAGCGGGAGGGCCAGATACGCAGTATTTT.

The J gene is TRBJ2-2, the V gene TRBV7-2; a possible D gene is TRBD2 (6 bases). V lost 5 bases to trimming and J lost 2 bases, with 9 bases between them. The germline CDR1 and CDR2 sequences are SGHTA and FQGNSA. The CDR3 contains 14 residues. The CDR3, as DNA: TGTGCCAGCAGCCGGGACTCTAACACCGGGGAGCTGTTTTTT. It codes for CASSRDSNTGELFF.

A few counts support this clone. This chain connects TRBV2 to TRBJ1-1; D unclear. Germline values: CDR1 SNHLY, CDR2 FYNNEI. V dropped 4 bases and J dropped 0 bases, with 6 bases sitting between them. The CDR3 length is 13 residues. CDR3 DNA sequence: TGTGCCAGCAGTGCGGGTTTGAACACTGAAGCTTTCTTT. This codes for CASSAGLNTEAFF. Filled out from reference TRBV2 and TRBJ1-1, the complete variable domain reads EPEVTQTPSHQVTQMGQEVILRCVPISNHLYFYWYRQILGQKVEFLVSFYNNEISEKSEIFDDQFSVERPDGSNFTLKIRSTKLEDSAMYFCASSAGLNTEAFFGQGTRLTVV.

The chain is built from TRBV27 and TRBJ2-7; possibly TRBD2 for D (7 bases). V was clipped by 5 bases and J by 5 bases, with 22 bases between them. The CDR3 runs to 16 residues. Germline values: CDR1 MNHEY, CDR2 SMNVEV (reference sequence). CDR3 DNA: TGTGCCAGCAGTCCAGACCTTGGGGGGGCGATCCACGAGCAGTACTTC. Translation gives CASSPDLGGAIHEQYF.

The chain employs TRBV4-1 and TRBJ2-1; D remains unclear. CDR1 MGHRA and CDR2 YSYEKL come from the germline V gene. The CDR3 loop spans 13 amino acids. The V end was cut by 1 base, the J end by 8 bases, with 9 bases between. CDR3 region: CASSQVEFYEQFF. The CDR3 DNA sequence: TGCGCCAGCAGCCAAGTTGAGTTTTATGAGCAGTTCTTC.

The chain combines TRBV6-6 with TRBJ1-1; no clear D gene. The ends were cut back, 2 bases at V and 3 bases at J, with 7 bases in the middle. CDR1 is MNHNY and CDR2 is SVGAGI in the germline V gene (reference sequence). The CDR3 contains 13 residues. The CDR3 DNA sequence: TGTGCCAGCAGTTACGCGCTTCACACTGAAGCTTTCTTT. Translation: CASSYALHTEAFF.

The genes are TRBV7-9 and TRBJ2-1; 14 nucleotides match TRBD2. From germline, CDR1 is SEHNR and CDR2 FQNEAQ (reference sequence). This CDR3 contains 15 residues. The ends lost 4 bases at V and 8 bases at J; junction bases unmatched: 4. The CDR3 DNA follows: TGTGCCAGCAGCTCCGGGACTAGCGGGAGATATGAGCAGTTCTTC. The encoded protein is CASSSGTSGRYEQFF.

The V gene is TRBV6-1, the J gene TRBJ1-5, with D hard to call. V dropped 4 bases and J dropped 3 bases, with 10 bases sitting between them. This CDR3 spans 14 amino acids. Germline loops: CDR1 MNHNS, CDR2 SASEGT. The CDR3 DNA reads as TGTGCCAGCAGTGCTAGAGTTTCCAATCAGCCCCAGCATTTT. Translation gives CASSARVSNQPQHF.

This clone came up a few times. The CDR3 DNA follows: TGTGCCAGCAGCTACGGACTGGCCTACGAGCAGTACTTC. Translating it yields CASSYGLAYEQYF. This sequence joins TRBV11-3 and TRBJ2-7, with D possibly TRBD2 on 5 matching bases. CDR3 size: 13 residues. V dropped 4 bases and J dropped 2 bases, with 9 bases sitting between them. Looked up from germline, CDR1 is SGHNT and CDR2 is YENEEA. Looking up the rest from reference TRBV11-3 and TRBJ2-7 gives the full variable domain: EAGVVQSPRYKIIEKKQPVAFWCNPISGHNTLYWYLQNLGQGPELLIRYENEEAVDDSQLPKDRFSAERLKGVDSTLKIQPAELGDSAVYLCASSYGLAYEQYFGPGTRLTVT.

The rearrangement joins TRBV9 to TRBJ2-1, with TRBD2 matching 9 bases. J gave up 4 bases and V 2 bases, and 10 bases lay outside the gene matches. The germline V gene has CDR1 SGDLS and CDR2 YYNGEE. The CDR3 has 17 residues. The CDR3: CASSVSGTSRSYNEQFF. The CDR3 DNA sequence: TGTGCCAGCAGCGTTTCGGGGACTAGCCGATCATACAATGAGCAGTTCTTC. Full variable domain (outside the CDR3, taken from reference TRBV9 and TRBJ2-1): DSGVTQTPKHLITATGQRVTLRCSPRSGDLSVYWYQQSLDQGLQFLIQYYNGEERAKGNILERFSAQQFPDLHSELNLSSLELGDSALYFCASSVSGTSRSYNEQFFGPGTRLTVL.

V is TRBV2 and J is TRBJ2-7, with D possibly matching TRBD2 (6 bases). Germline-derived CDR1 and CDR2 are SNHLY and FYNNEI. V lost 0 bases, J lost 6 bases, and 9 bases lay in between. The CDR3 is 13 residues long. The CDR3: CASSEARGAEQYF. CDR3 in DNA: TGTGCCAGCAGTGAAGCGCGGGGAGCCGAGCAGTACTTC.

The chain recombines TRBV18 with TRBJ1-5; D is undetermined. Per the germline V gene, CDR1 is KGHSH and CDR2 is LQKENI. The CDR3 is 15 residues long. Trimming left V 3 bases short and J 5 bases short, with 14 bases between. In DNA, the CDR3 is TGTGCCAGCTCACCCTCAAGTCCTAGAGATCAGCCCCAGCATTTT. This translates into CASSPSSPRDQPQHF.

V is TRBV5-6 and J is TRBJ2-4; D is unresolved. Germline V gives CDR1 SGHDT, CDR2 YYEEEE. The CDR3 runs to 14 residues. Trimming shortened V by 2 bases and J by 0 bases, and 6 bases separated the two germline ends. The chain's CDR3 is CASSFQEAKNIQYF. CDR3 DNA sequence: TGTGCCAGCAGCTTCCAGGAAGCCAAAAACATTCAGTACTTC.

J is TRBJ2-1 and V is TRBV6-5, with TRBD2 as a possible D gene (6 bases). The CDR3 has 12 residues. With 8 bases removed from V and 7 bases from J, the gap between germline ends came to 12 bases. The V gene's germline CDR1 is MNHEY and CDR2 SVGAGI. The CDR3 DNA is TGTGCCAGCGGGCGACGGGGGAATGAGCAGTTCTTC. It encodes CASGRRGNEQFF.

J is TRBJ2-1 and V is TRBV9, with D perhaps TRBD1 (5 bases). The CDR3 extends over 15 amino acids. CDR1 is SGDLS, CDR2 YYNGEE, per germline. V lost 1 base, J lost 5 bases, and 13 bases lay in between. The DNA of the CDR3 is TGTGCCAGCAGCGTAACCTGGGGCCGAAACAATGAGCAGTTCTTC. It specifies CASSVTWGRNNEQFF.